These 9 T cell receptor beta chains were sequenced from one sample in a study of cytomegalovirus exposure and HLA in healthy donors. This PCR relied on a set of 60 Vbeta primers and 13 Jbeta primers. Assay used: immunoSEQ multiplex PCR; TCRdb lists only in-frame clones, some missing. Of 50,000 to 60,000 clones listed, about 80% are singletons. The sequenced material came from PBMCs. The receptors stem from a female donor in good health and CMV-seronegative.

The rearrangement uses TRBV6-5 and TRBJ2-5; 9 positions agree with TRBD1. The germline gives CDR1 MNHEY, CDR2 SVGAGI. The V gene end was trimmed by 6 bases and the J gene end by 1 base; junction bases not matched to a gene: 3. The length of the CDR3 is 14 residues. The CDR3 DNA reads TGTGCCAGCAGCCGGGACAGGGCCCAAGAGACCCAGTACTTC. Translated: CASSRDRAQETQYF.

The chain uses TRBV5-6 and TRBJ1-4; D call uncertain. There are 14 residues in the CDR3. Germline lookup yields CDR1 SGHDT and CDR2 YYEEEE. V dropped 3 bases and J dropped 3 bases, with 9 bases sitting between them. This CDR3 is CASSSQAANEKLFF. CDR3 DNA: TGTGCCAGCAGCTCCCAAGCGGCTAATGAAAAACTGTTTTTT.

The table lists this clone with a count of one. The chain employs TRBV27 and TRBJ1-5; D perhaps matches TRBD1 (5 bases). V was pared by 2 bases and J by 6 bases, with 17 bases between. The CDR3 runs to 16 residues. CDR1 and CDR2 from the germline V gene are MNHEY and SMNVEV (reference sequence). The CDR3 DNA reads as TGTGCCAGCAGTTTAGTAGGGCAGGGAATCGGTCAGCCCCAGCATTTT. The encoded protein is CASSLVGQGIGQPQHF.

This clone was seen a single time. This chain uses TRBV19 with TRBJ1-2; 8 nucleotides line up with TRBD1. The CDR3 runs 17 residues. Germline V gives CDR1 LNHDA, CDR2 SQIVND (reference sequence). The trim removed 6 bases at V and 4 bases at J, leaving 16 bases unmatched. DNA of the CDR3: TGTGCCAGTAGATTCTCCCAGGGGGCAGGGAGTACCTATGGCTACACCTTC. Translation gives CASRFSQGAGSTYGYTF.

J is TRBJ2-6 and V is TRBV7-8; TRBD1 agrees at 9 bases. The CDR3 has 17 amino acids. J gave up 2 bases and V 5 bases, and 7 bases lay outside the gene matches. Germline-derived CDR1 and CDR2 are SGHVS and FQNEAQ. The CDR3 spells CASSPRTGVTGANVLTF. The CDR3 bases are TGTGCCAGCAGCCCGCGGACAGGGGTAACTGGGGCCAACGTCCTGACTTTC.

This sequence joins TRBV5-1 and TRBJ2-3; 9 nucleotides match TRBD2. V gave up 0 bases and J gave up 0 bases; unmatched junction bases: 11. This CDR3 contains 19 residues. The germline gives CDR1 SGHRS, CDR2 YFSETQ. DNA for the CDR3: TGCGCCAGCAGCTTGGGGTTGCGGGGGGGCCCCTCTAGCACAGATACGCAGTATTTT. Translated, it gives CASSLGLRGGPSSTDTQYF. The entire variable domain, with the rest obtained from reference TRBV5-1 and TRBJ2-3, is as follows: KAGVTQTPRYLIKTRGQQVTLSCSPISGHRSVSWYQQTPGQGLQFLFEYFSETQRNKGNFPGRFSGRQFSNSRSEMNVSTLELGDSALYLCASSLGLRGGPSSTDTQYFGPGTRLTVL.

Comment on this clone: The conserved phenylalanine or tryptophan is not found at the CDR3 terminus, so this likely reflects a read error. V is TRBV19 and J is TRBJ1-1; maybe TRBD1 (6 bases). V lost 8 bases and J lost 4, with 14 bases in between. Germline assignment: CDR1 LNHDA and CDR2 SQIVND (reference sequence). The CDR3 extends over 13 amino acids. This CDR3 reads CASRQDLGTEAFV. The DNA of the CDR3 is TGTGCCAGTCGACAGGATTTGGGCACTGAAGCTTTCGTT.

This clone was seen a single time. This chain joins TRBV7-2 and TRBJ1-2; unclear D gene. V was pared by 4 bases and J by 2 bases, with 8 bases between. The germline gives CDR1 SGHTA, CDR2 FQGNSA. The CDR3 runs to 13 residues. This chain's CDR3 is CASSYQMNYGYTF. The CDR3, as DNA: TGTGCCAGCAGCTACCAGATGAACTATGGCTACACCTTC.

The CDR3 nucleotides are TGCGCCAGCAGCCAACCCGGGACAGGGGACATTCAGTACTTC. This encodes CASSQPGTGDIQYF. V is TRBV4-3 and J is TRBJ2-4; 10 nucleotides line up with TRBD1. Germline-derived CDR1 and CDR2 are LGHNA and YSLEER. V was pared by 2 bases and J by 8 bases, with 3 bases of the junction left unmatched. The CDR3 sequence is 14 residues long.